This TCR beta chain was sequenced in a study of graft-versus-host responses after intestinal transplantation. Looking at the study overall: Among the recipients, transplants were multivisceral, liver-intestinal, or isolated intestinal. Recipients uniformly received anti-thymocyte globulin induction, followed by tacrolimus and steroids for two to four years. Findings and limits, study-wide: GvH clones were identified in recipient marrow, with some first appearing in ileum or blood. HvG clone declines early post-transplant were associated with peak circulating GvH levels.

Generated by immunoSEQ multiplex PCR, the TCRdb table keeps only in-frame clones and is missing some. The profile shows approximately 86,000 clones, about nine tenths of them singletons. In regard to this clone: Its antigen is currently unknown.

The CDR3 extends over 13 amino acids. V shed 3 bases and J shed 11 bases, with 16 bases lying between them. CDR1 and CDR2 from the germline V gene are MGHDK and SYGVNS. The sequence was collected from a human donor who received an intestinal transplant. This specimen consisted of unstimulated CD4+ T cells sorted from spleen or lymph node cells, obtained before intestinal transplant. This rearrangement joins TRBV25-1 to TRBJ1-1; a possible D gene is TRBD1 (6 bases). As DNA, the CDR3 is TGTGCCAGCAGTGATAAGACAGGACGTGGGGCTTTCTTT. Translation: CASSDKTGRGAFF.